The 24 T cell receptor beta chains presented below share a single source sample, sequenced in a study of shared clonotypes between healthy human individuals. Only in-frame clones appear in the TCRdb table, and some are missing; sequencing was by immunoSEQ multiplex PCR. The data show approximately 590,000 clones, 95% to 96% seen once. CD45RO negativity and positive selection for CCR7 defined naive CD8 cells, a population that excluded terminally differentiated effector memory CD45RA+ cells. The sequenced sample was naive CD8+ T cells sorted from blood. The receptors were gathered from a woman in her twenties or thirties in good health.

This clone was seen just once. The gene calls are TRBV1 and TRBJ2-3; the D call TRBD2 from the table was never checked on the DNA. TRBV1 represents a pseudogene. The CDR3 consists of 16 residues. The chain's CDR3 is CTSSPHLAEGADTQYF. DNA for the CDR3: TGCACCAGCAGCCCGCACCTAGCGGAGGGGGCAGATACGCAGTATTTT.

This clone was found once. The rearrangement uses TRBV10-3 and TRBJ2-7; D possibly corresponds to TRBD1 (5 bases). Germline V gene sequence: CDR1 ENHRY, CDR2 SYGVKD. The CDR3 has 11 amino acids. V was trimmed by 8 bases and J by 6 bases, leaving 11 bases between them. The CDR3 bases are TGTGCCATCGCCCAGGGCCGCGAGCAGTACTTC. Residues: CAIAQGREQYF.

The CDR3 here is CSVGRVLDEQFF. CDR3 nucleotides: TGCAGCGTAGGAAGAGTTTTAGATGAGCAGTTCTTC. V and J are TRBV29-1 and TRBJ2-1; D not certain. V lost 6 bases, J lost 8 bases, and 14 bases lay in between. The CDR3 spans 12 residues. Per germline, CDR1 SQVTM and CDR2 ANQGSEA.

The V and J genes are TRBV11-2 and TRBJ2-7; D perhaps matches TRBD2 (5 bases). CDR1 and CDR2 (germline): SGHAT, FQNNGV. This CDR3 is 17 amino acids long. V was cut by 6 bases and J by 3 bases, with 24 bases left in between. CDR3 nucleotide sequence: TGTGCCAGCAGACCATTAAGAGGACGGGATCCCAACTACGAGCAGTACTTC. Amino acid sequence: CASRPLRGRDPNYEQYF.

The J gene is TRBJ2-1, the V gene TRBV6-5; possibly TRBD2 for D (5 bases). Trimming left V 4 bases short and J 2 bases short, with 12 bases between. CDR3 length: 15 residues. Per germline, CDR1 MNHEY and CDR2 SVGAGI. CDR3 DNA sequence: TGTGCCAGCAGTTCCCCCGAGGGAACCTACAATGAGCAGTTCTTC. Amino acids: CASSSPEGTYNEQFF.

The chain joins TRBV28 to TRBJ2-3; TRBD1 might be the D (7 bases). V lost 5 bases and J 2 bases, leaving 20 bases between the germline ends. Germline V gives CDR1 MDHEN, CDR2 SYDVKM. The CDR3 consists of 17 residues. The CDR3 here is CASSTPPDREVTDTQYF. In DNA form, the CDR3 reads TGTGCCAGCAGTACTCCGCCTGACAGGGAGGTCACAGATACGCAGTATTTT. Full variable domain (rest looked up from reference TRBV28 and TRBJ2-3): DVKVTQSSRYLVKRTGEKVFLECVQDMDHENMFWYRQDPGLGLRLIYFSYDVKMKEKGDIPEGYSVSREKKERFSLILESASTNQTSMYLCASSTPPDREVTDTQYFGPGTRLTVL.

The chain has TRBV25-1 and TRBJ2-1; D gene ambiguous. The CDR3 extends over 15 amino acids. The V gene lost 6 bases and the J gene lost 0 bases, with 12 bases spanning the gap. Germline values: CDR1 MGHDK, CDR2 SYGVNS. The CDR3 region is CASRRSVRSYNEQFF. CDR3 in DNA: TGTGCCAGCAGACGTTCCGTTCGCTCCTACAATGAGCAGTTCTTC.

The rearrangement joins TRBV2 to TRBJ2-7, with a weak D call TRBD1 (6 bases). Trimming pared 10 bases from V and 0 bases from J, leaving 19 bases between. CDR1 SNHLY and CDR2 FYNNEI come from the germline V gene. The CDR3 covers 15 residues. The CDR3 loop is CATTVKGVNSYEQYF. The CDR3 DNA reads TGTGCCACCACCGTAAAGGGGGTAAACTCCTACGAGCAGTACTTC. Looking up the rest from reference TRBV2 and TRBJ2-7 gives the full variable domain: EPEVTQTPSHQVTQMGQEVILRCVPISNHLYFYWYRQILGQKVEFLVSFYNNEISEKSEIFDDQFSVERPDGSNFTLKIRSTKLEDSAMYFCATTVKGVNSYEQYFGPGTRLTVT.

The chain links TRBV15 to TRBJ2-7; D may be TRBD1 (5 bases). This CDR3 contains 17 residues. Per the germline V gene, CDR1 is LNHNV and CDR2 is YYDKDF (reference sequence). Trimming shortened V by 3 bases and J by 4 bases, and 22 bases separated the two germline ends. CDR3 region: CATSSGHLTRAAYEQYF. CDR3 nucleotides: TGTGCCACCAGCAGTGGACACCTCACCCGGGCGGCTTACGAGCAGTACTTC. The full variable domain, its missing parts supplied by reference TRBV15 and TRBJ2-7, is DAMVIQNPRYQVTQFGKPVTLSCSQTLNHNVMYWYQQKSSQAPKLLFHYYDKDFNNEADTPDNFQSRRPNTSFCFLDIRSPGLGDTAMYLCATSSGHLTRAAYEQYFGPGTRLTVT.

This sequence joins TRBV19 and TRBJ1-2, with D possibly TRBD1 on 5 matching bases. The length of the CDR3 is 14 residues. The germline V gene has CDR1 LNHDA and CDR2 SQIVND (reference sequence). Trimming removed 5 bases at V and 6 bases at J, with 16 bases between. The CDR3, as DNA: TGTGCCAGTAGTGGGGGACTCCAACCCCATGGCTACACCTTC. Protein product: CASSGGLQPHGYTF.

CDR3 protein: CASSSLSREQYF. The CDR3 DNA reads as TGTGCCAGCAGTTCCCTCAGTAGGGAGCAGTACTTC. The V and J genes are TRBV27 and TRBJ2-7; D gene uncertain. V lost 4 bases and J lost 7, with 11 bases in between. CDR1 and CDR2 from the germline V gene are MNHEY and SMNVEV (reference sequence). The CDR3 contains 12 residues.

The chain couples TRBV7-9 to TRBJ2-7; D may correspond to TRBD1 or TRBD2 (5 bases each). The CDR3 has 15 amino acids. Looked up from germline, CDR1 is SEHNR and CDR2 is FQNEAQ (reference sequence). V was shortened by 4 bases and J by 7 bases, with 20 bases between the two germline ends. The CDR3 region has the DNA TGTGCCAGCAGCTCACGAGGGGACCCAATACGGGAGCAGTACTTC. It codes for CASSSRGDPIREQYF.

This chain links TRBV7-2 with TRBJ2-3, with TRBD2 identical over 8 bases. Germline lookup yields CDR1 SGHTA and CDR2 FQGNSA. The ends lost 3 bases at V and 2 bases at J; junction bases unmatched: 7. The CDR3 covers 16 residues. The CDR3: CASSLRTSLSTDTQYF. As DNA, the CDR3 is TGTGCCAGCAGCTTGCGGACTAGCCTCTCCACAGATACGCAGTATTTT.

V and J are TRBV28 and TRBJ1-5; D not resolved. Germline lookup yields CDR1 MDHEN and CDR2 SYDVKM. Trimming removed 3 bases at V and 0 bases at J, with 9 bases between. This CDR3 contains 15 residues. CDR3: CASSFFSGSNQPQHF. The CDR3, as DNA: TGTGCCAGCAGTTTTTTTTCCGGTAGCAATCAGCCCCAGCATTTT.

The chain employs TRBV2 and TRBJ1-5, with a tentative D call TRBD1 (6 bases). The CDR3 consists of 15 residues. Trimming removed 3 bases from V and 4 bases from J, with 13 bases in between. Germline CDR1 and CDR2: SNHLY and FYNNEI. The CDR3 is CASSDPGHSNQPQHF. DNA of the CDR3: TGTGCCAGCAGTGACCCGGGACACTCTAATCAGCCCCAGCATTTT.

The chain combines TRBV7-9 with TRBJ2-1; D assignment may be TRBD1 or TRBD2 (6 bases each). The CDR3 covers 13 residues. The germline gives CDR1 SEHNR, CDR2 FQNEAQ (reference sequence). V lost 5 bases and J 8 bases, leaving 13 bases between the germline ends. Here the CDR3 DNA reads TGTGCCAGCAGCCTTAGGGGGGAGGATGAGCAGTTCTTC. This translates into CASSLRGEDEQFF. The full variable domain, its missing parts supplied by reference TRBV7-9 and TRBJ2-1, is DTGVSQNPRHKITKRGQNVTFRCDPISEHNRLYWYRQTLGQGPEFLTYFQNEAQLEKSRLLSDRFSAERPKGSFSTLEIQRTEQGDSAMYLCASSLRGEDEQFFGPGTRLTVL.

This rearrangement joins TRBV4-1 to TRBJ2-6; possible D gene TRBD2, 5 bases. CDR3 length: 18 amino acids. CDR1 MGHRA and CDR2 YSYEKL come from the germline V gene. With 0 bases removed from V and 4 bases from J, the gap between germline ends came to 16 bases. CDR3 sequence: CASSQDSSWGVGANVLTF. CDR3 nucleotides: TGCGCCAGCAGCCAAGATAGTTCATGGGGAGTGGGGGCCAACGTCCTGACTTTC.

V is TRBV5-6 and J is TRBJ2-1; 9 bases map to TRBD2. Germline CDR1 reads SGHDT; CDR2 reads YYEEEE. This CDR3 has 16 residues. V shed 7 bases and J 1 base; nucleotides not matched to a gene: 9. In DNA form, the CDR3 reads TGTGCCAGCGGAACTATAGCGGGAGTGTCCTACAATGAGCAGTTCTTC. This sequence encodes CASGTIAGVSYNEQFF.

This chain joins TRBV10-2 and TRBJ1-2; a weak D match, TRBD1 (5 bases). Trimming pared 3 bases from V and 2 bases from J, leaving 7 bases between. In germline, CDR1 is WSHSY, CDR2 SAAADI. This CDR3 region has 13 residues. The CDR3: CASSEEGNYGYTF. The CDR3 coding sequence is TGCGCCAGCAGTGAAGAGGGGAACTATGGCTACACCTTC.

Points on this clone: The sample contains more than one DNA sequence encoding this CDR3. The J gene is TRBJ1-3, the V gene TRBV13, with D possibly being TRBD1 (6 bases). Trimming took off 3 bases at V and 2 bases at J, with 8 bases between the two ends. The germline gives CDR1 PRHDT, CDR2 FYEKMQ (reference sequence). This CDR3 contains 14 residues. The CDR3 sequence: CASSLGAAGNTIYF. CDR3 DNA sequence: TGTGCCAGCAGCTTGGGGGCTGCTGGAAACACCATATATTTT.

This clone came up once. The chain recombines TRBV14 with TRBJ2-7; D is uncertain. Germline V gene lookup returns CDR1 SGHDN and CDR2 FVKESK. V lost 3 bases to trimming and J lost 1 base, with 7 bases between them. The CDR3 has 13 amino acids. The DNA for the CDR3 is TGTGCCAGCAGCCATCCCTCTTCCTACGAGCAGTACTTC. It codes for CASSHPSSYEQYF.

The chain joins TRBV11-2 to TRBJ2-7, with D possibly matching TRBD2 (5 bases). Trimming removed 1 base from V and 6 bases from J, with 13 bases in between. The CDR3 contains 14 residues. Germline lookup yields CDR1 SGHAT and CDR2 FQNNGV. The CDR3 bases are TGTGCCAGCAGCTTAGCAGAGGTTCGGGGCGAGCAGTACTTC. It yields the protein CASSLAEVRGEQYF.

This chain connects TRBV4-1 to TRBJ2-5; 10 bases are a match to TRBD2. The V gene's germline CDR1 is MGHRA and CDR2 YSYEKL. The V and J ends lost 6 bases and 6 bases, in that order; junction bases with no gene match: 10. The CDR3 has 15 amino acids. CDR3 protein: CASRVGLAGDQTQYF. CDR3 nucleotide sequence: TGCGCCAGCAGGGTGGGGCTAGCGGGGGACCAGACCCAGTACTTC.

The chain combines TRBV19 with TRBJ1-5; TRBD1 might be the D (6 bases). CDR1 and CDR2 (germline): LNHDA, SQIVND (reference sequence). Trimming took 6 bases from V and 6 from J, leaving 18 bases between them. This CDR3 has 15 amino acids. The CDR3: CASRKWTELSQPQHF. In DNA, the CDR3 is TGTGCCAGTAGAAAATGGACAGAGCTGAGTCAGCCCCAGCATTTT. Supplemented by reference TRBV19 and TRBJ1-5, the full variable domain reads DGGITQSPKYLFRKEGQNVTLSCEQNLNHDAMYWYRQDPGQGLRLIYYSQIVNDFQKGDIAEGYSVSREKKESFPLTVTSAQKNPTAFYLCASRKWTELSQPQHFGDGTRLSIL.